What follows describes a single TCR beta chain. What it binds is unknown. The junction does not match germline at one end; this may be a read error. The data derive from a study of blood T cells in healthy people across ages. Study outcomes and limitations: The long-lived group displayed more naive CD4+ cells, plus higher diversity, than the aged donors did.

CDR3 length: 17 residues. The germline gives CDR1 SGHRS, CDR2 YFSETQ. Next came a second PCR, run for about 6 to 12 cycles, which used a sample-barcoded 5' primer along with a J-beta primer mix. TCRdb called the 5' RACE reads again in MiXCR, with one record for every CDR3 protein. The profile shows 750,000 to 950,000 distinct CDR3 sequences, 40% to 65% of them singletons. This TCR was sampled from a man older than 75 in good health. J is TRBJ2-1 and V is TRBV5-1; 13 bases are a match to TRBD2. The specimen sequenced was blood. CDR3 DNA sequence: TGCGCCAGCAACTTGGTCCCCGGGACTAGCGGGAACAATGAGCAGTTCTTC. Protein sequence: CASNLVPGTSGNNEQFF.